The 24 T cell receptor beta chains presented below share a single source sample, sequenced in a study of identical twins. TCRdb reprocessed the 5' RACE reads with MiXCR, giving one entry per CDR3 protein. The data contain 550,000 to 700,000 distinct CDR3 sequences, more than 9% of them singletons. The data also belong to a second study, concerning yellow fever vaccine responses in identical twins.

The source material was PBMCs. Every receptor here comes from a woman aged 18-29 years in good health.

This clonotype has only a few counts. J is TRBJ2-2 and V is TRBV12-3 or TRBV12-4, with D perhaps assigned TRBD1 or TRBD2 (5 bases each). The ends were cut back, 8 bases at V and 7 bases at J, with 17 bases in the middle. This CDR3 is built from 14 residues. The CDR3 sequence is CASSPEGLDGELFF. The CDR3 DNA is TGTGCCAGCTCACCCGAGGGGTTGGACGGGGAGCTGTTTTTT.

This clonotype was recorded a few times. V and J are TRBV6-1 and TRBJ2-5, with D uncertain. Germline V gene lookup returns CDR1 MNHNS and CDR2 SASEGT. The germline V and J ends were trimmed by 5 bases and 7 bases, with 17 bases remaining between them. CDR3 length equals 14 residues. DNA of the CDR3: TGTGCCAGCAGTAGGAAGGGTGGGCTCGGGACCCAGTACTTC. Its protein product is CASSRKGGLGTQYF.

This clonotype occurred many times. The chain joins TRBV12-3 or TRBV12-4 to TRBJ2-1; tentatively, D is TRBD1 or TRBD2 (6 bases each). Trimming stripped 3 bases from V and 10 bases from J, with 19 bases between. The CDR3 is made up of 15 amino acids. Here the CDR3 DNA reads TGTGCCAGCAGTTTCCGGGGGCCGAGCTCAGCCGAGCAGTTCTTC. Amino acid sequence: CASSFRGPSSAEQFF.

The V call is TRBV28, the J call TRBJ2-5, with D tentatively TRBD1 or TRBD2 (5 bases each). Trimming took off 3 bases at V and 1 base at J, with 15 bases between the two ends. From germline, CDR1 is MDHEN and CDR2 SYDVKM. CDR3 size: 16 residues. CDR3 sequence: CASSLGPQGPQETQYF. DNA for the CDR3: TGTGCCAGCAGTTTGGGACCGCAGGGACCCCAAGAGACCCAGTACTTC.

At least ten counts were recorded for this clonotype. J is TRBJ2-3 and V is TRBV24-1; D unclear. Trimming took 5 bases from V and 2 from J, leaving 4 bases between them. The CDR3 totals 12 residues. Germline CDR1 and CDR2: KGHDR and SFDVKD. The CDR3 region is CATSGDTDTQYF. In DNA, the CDR3 is TGTGCCACCAGTGGGGACACAGATACGCAGTATTTT.

This clonotype was counted ten times or more. V gene TRBV7-9 combines with J gene TRBJ2-7, with D maybe TRBD2 (7 bases). Trimming shortened V by 5 bases and J by 3 bases, and 14 bases separated the two germline ends. The germline V gene encodes CDR1 SEHNR and CDR2 FQNEAQ (reference sequence). The CDR3 covers 14 residues. CDR3 coding DNA: TGTGCCAGCAGCCCGAGGGGGGGCCTCTACGAGCAGTACTTC. As protein: CASSPRGGLYEQYF. Variable domain in full (rest from reference TRBV7-9 and TRBJ2-7): DTGVSQNPRHKITKRGQNVTFRCDPISEHNRLYWYRQTLGQGPEFLTYFQNEAQLEKSRLLSDRFSAERPKGSFSTLEIQRTEQGDSAMYLCASSPRGGLYEQYFGPGTRLTVT.

In its sample, this clonotype was seen a few times. This sequence joins TRBV7-9 and TRBJ2-7; 9 positions match TRBD2. Germline V gene lookup returns CDR1 SEHNR and CDR2 FQNEAQ (reference sequence). This CDR3 is built from 17 residues. With 5 bases clipped from V and 2 bases from J, the junction kept 13 bases outside the gene matches. The CDR3 reads CASSITDPSGTAYEQYF. CDR3 sequence (DNA): TGTGCCAGCAGCATAACAGACCCTAGCGGGACCGCCTACGAGCAGTACTTC.

This chain joins TRBV19 and TRBJ2-7; 8 nucleotides align to TRBD2. The CDR3 runs 14 residues. Germline V gene sequence: CDR1 LNHDA, CDR2 SQIVND (reference sequence). The junction had 8 bases not matched to a gene; V was cut back by 7 bases and J by 3 bases. This CDR3 is CASTLGRGVYEQYF. The CDR3 DNA sequence: TGTGCCAGTACCCTCGGGAGGGGGGTCTACGAGCAGTACTTC.

The chain uses TRBV3-1 and TRBJ2-1, with D unresolved. The germline V gene encodes CDR1 LGHDT and CDR2 YNNKEL (reference sequence). The germline V and J ends were trimmed by 3 bases and 9 bases, with 12 bases remaining between them. The CDR3 totals 13 residues. The CDR3 region has the DNA TGTGCCAGCAGCCAGGTTATACGAGGTGAGCAGTTCTTC. It translates to CASSQVIRGEQFF.

The chain couples TRBV7-9 to TRBJ2-3; 8 bases align to TRBD2. V lost 5 bases, J lost 5 bases, and 6 bases stayed unmatched. This CDR3 comprises 14 residues. CDR1 is SEHNR, CDR2 FQNEAQ, per germline (reference sequence). The DNA for the CDR3 is TGTGCCAGCAGCCCCGTTAGCGGGGAAGATACGCAGTATTTT. It translates to CASSPVSGEDTQYF.

This clonotype was observed at least ten times. The rearrangement joins TRBV7-8 to TRBJ2-2, with D possibly matching TRBD1 (6 bases). Trimming cost V 6 bases and J 3 bases, with 14 bases left between them. CDR1 and CDR2 (germline): SGHVS, FQNEAQ. The CDR3 contains 15 residues. CDR3 protein: CASSYAAGDTGELFF. The CDR3 DNA follows: TGTGCCAGCAGTTACGCGGCAGGGGACACCGGGGAGCTGTTTTTT.

This clonotype was seen many times. The gene calls are TRBV29-1 and TRBJ2-5, with no clear D. Germline CDR1 is SQVTM and CDR2 is ANQGSEA. The V end was cut by 7 bases, the J end by 3 bases, with 15 bases between. The CDR3 has 13 residues. The CDR3: CSAKGTNKETQYF. For the CDR3, the DNA is TGCAGCGCCAAAGGAACTAACAAAGAGACCCAGTACTTC.

The gene calls are TRBV20-1 and TRBJ2-1; 7 bases map to TRBD2. The germline V gene has CDR1 DFQATT and CDR2 SNEGSKA (reference sequence). The CDR3 sequence is 15 residues long. V shed 5 bases and J 3 bases; nucleotides not matched to a gene: 10. The CDR3 reads CSAQRERGIYNEQFF. Here the CDR3 DNA reads TGCAGTGCTCAGCGAGAGCGGGGTATCTACAATGAGCAGTTCTTC.

This chain uses TRBV11-2 with TRBJ2-2; the match to TRBD2 covers 9 bases. CDR1 is SGHAT, CDR2 FQNNGV, per germline. Trimming cost V 5 bases and J 2 bases; bases outside gene matches: 18. This CDR3 spans 20 amino acids. CDR3 sequence reads: CASSGIRFEGAGGNTGELFF. CDR3 coding DNA: TGTGCCAGCAGCGGTATACGTTTCGAAGGAGCGGGGGGAAACACCGGGGAGCTGTTTTTT.

This clonotype was recorded many times. This chain uses TRBV3-1 with TRBJ1-5; D gene unclear. Germline V gene lookup returns CDR1 LGHDT and CDR2 YNNKEL (reference sequence). Trimming took off 0 bases at V and 2 bases at J, with 5 bases between the two ends. The CDR3 is 14 residues long. Here the CDR3 DNA reads TGTGCCAGCAGCCAAGATAACGGCAATCAGCCCCAGCATTTT. It encodes CASSQDNGNQPQHF.

This rearrangement joins TRBV28 to TRBJ2-5, with D unresolved. Germline-derived CDR1 and CDR2 are MDHEN and SYDVKM. Trimming pared 1 base from V and 9 bases from J, leaving 15 bases between. There are 14 residues in the CDR3. The CDR3 is CASSLFASLAAQYF. CDR3 sequence (DNA): TGTGCCAGCAGTTTATTCGCATCTTTGGCGGCCCAGTACTTC.

This clonotype appeared a few times. The rearrangement links TRBV14 to TRBJ2-1; TRBD1 aligns across 8 bases. The germline gives CDR1 SGHDN, CDR2 FVKESK. The CDR3 has 16 residues. The J segment lost 3 bases and the V segment lost 1 base, leaving 5 bases of the junction unmatched. The CDR3 sequence is CASSQAGQVNYNEQFF. The DNA of the CDR3 is TGTGCCAGCAGCCAAGCGGGACAGGTTAACTACAATGAGCAGTTCTTC.

The genes are TRBV29-1 and TRBJ2-7; TRBD1 aligns across 9 bases. Germline-derived CDR1 and CDR2 are SQVTM and ANQGSEA. After removal of 6 bases from V and 2 bases from J, the junction contained 5 bases not matched to a gene. This CDR3 is built from 13 residues. In DNA form, the CDR3 reads TGCAGCGTCCGGGACAGGGATACCTACGAGCAGTACTTC. This gives the protein CSVRDRDTYEQYF.

The DNA for the CDR3 is TGTGCCAGCAGCTTATCAGGGGATACGCCCGAGCAGTACTTC. It codes for CASSLSGDTPEQYF. The genes are TRBV7-2 and TRBJ2-7, with D possibly being TRBD1 (6 bases). The V gene's germline CDR1 is SGHTA and CDR2 FQGNSA. CDR3 length equals 14 residues. The V and J ends lost 2 bases and 6 bases respectively, with 14 bases between them.

The rearrangement links TRBV5-5 to TRBJ1-2; 10 nucleotides align to TRBD1. With V trimmed by 4 bases and J by 8 bases, 8 bases remained unmatched. CDR3 length: 14 residues. Germline CDR1 SGHKS, CDR2 YYEKEE (reference sequence). Written as DNA, the CDR3 is TGTGCCAGCAGCACCATCGGGACAGGGGAAGGCTACACCTTC. Amino acid sequence: CASSTIGTGEGYTF.

This rearrangement joins TRBV27 to TRBJ1-1, with 7 bases identical to TRBD1. V lost 3 bases to trimming and J lost 1 base; unmatched junction nucleotides: 8. The CDR3 contains 16 residues. Looked up from germline, CDR1 is MNHEY and CDR2 is SMNVEV (reference sequence). The chain's CDR3 is CASSLAGQAANTEAFF. The DNA of the CDR3 is TGTGCCAGCAGTTTGGCCGGACAGGCCGCGAACACTGAAGCTTTCTTT.

This clonotype has only a few counts. This rearrangement joins TRBV6-1 to TRBJ1-1, with 7 bases aligning to TRBD1. The germline CDR1 and CDR2 sequences are MNHNS and SASEGT. The J segment lost 1 base and the V segment lost 8 bases, leaving 10 bases of the junction unmatched. The CDR3 totals 15 residues. The CDR3 reads CASQTLTGRNTEAFF. The DNA for the CDR3 is TGTGCCAGCCAGACATTGACAGGGAGGAACACTGAAGCTTTCTTT.

The chain combines TRBV24-1 with TRBJ2-2; D uncertain. Per germline, CDR1 KGHDR and CDR2 SFDVKD. CDR3 length equals 13 residues. Trimming stripped 5 bases from V and 7 bases from J, with 10 bases between. CDR3 nucleotides: TGTGCCACCAGTGCGGTAGGAATCGGGGAGCTGTTTTTT. It codes for CATSAVGIGELFF.

This clonotype was seen a handful of times. V and J are TRBV6-2 or TRBV6-3 and TRBJ2-7; TRBD2 matches at 13 bases. Germline V gene lookup returns CDR1 MNHEY and CDR2 SVGEGT. Trimming took 7 bases from V and 5 from J; bases not matched to a gene: 14. The CDR3 is 17 amino acids. CDR3 DNA sequence: TGTGCCAGCATTCTCGGACTAGCGGGAGCGACAAGCAACGAGCAGTACTTC. This encodes CASILGLAGATSNEQYF.